Ten or more counts support the clone carrying this T cell receptor (beta chain). Its antigen is unknown. The length of the CDR3 is 14 residues. Germline values: CDR1 DFQATT, CDR2 SNEGSKA (reference sequence). Trimming pared 3 bases from V and 2 bases from J, leaving 11 bases between. These data come from a study of T cells after yellow fever vaccination. Study background: Some fractions had low cell numbers, and these were prepared with SMART-Seq v4 Ultra Low Input.

A 5'RACE template-switching step, the method used to make TCR cDNA, added a universal primer site and UMIs. TCRdb analysed the 5' RACE reads with MiXCR anew, one entry per CDR3 protein. The sample shows approximately 240,000 distinct CDR3 sequences, approximately 3.8% of them seen only once. Regarding the study as a whole: A minor fraction of clonotypes spanned both CD4 and CD8 compartments.

The chain uses TRBV20-1 and TRBJ2-1, with D perhaps matching TRBD1 or TRBD2 (6 bases each). The specimen comprised PBMCs, sampled 15 days after the yellow fever booster vaccination. This TCR came from a young man who received the YFV17D yellow fever vaccine. The CDR3 nucleotides are TGCAGTGCTAGTGGTCGGGGGCCCTACAATGAGCAGTTCTTC. It specifies CSASGRGPYNEQFF.